This entry lists 11 T cell receptor beta chains sequenced from one sample in a study of T cell responses to AZD1222 COVID-19 vaccine. Here immunoSEQ multiplex PCR was the method, and the copy in TCRdb shows in-frame clones only, minus some. The profile shows more than 100,000 clones, 85% to 90% of them singletons. The sample here was peripheral blood, taken on day 0 of AZD1222 vaccination. The origin of the receptors is an adult in good health.

CDR3 nucleotide sequence: TGCGCCAGCAGCCAGAGCACAGGTCGGACCGGGGAGCTGTTTTTT. It is translated as CASSQSTGRTGELFF. The chain is built from TRBV5-1 and TRBJ2-2; possibly TRBD1 for D (5 bases). Germline V gene sequence: CDR1 SGHRS, CDR2 YFSETQ. This CDR3 spans 15 amino acids. V dropped 4 bases and J dropped 5 bases, with 15 bases sitting between them. Supplemented by reference TRBV5-1 and TRBJ2-2, the full variable domain reads KAGVTQTPRYLIKTRGQQVTLSCSPISGHRSVSWYQQTPGQGLQFLFEYFSETQRNKGNFPGRFSGRQFSNSRSEMNVSTLELGDSALYLCASSQSTGRTGELFFGEGSRLTVL.

The genes are TRBV29-1 and TRBJ1-2, with D possibly matching TRBD1 (6 bases). The CDR3 has 11 residues. Germline V lookup: CDR1 SQVTM, CDR2 ANQGSEA. V was trimmed by 5 bases and J by 6 bases, leaving 10 bases between them. This CDR3 reads CSVLRGDGYTF. In DNA form, the CDR3 reads TGCAGCGTTCTAAGGGGGGATGGCTACACCTTC.

The chain joins TRBV18 to TRBJ1-2; 7 positions match TRBD1. V lost 3 bases and J lost 4; bases outside the gene matches: 5. This CDR3 region has 14 residues. CDR1 and CDR2 from the germline V gene are KGHSH and LQKENI. The CDR3 coding sequence is TGTGCCAGCTCACCGACGGACAGGCTCTATGGCTACACCTTC. Encoded protein: CASSPTDRLYGYTF.

This rearrangement joins TRBV12-3 or TRBV12-4 to TRBJ2-7, with D perhaps matching TRBD1 (6 bases). The V and J ends lost 6 bases and 4 bases respectively, with 13 bases between them. CDR3 size: 13 residues. The CDR3 protein is CASSSRDKYEQYF. CDR3 nucleotide sequence: TGTGCCAGCAGCTCCCGGGACAAATACGAGCAGTACTTC.

This chain uses TRBV2 with TRBJ2-7; D may be TRBD1 (6 bases). Germline V gene data show CDR1 as SNHLY and CDR2 as FYNNEI. This CDR3 region has 14 residues. Between the trimmed V and J ends, which lost 7 bases and 6 bases, there was a span of 19 bases. CDR3 loop: CASNSRPGVFEQYF. Written as DNA, the CDR3 is TGTGCCAGCAATTCCCGGCCAGGGGTCTTCGAGCAGTACTTC.

This chain links TRBV4-3 with TRBJ2-1; 7 bases match TRBD2. Unmatched junction bases numbered 7, after V lost 0 bases and J lost 8 bases. The CDR3 has 15 amino acids. Germline V lookup: CDR1 LGHNA, CDR2 YSLEER. CDR3: CASSQDIFRGDEQFF. CDR3 in DNA: TGCGCCAGCAGCCAAGATATTTTCCGGGGGGATGAGCAGTTCTTC.

The chain links TRBV9 to TRBJ2-7; D may match TRBD1 or TRBD2 (5 bases each). The V gene's germline CDR1 is SGDLS and CDR2 YYNGEE. The length of the CDR3 is 15 residues. Trimming took 4 bases from V and 0 from J, leaving 14 bases between them. CDR3 amino acids: CASSSRDASSYEQYF. The CDR3, as DNA: TGTGCCAGCAGCTCCCGGGACGCGAGCTCCTACGAGCAGTACTTC.

The chain joins TRBV2 to TRBJ2-7; D is unclear. There are 14 residues in the CDR3. Germline V gene sequence: CDR1 SNHLY, CDR2 FYNNEI. Trimming left V 3 bases short and J 6 bases short, with 15 bases between. In nucleotides, the CDR3 is TGTGCCAGCAGTGACTTTTCCGGGCAGACCGAGCAGTACTTC. Its translation: CASSDFSGQTEQYF.

This chain connects TRBV2 to TRBJ2-7; 8 bases align to TRBD2. The CDR3 has 14 residues. After removal of 7 bases from V and 2 bases from J, the junction contained 7 bases not matched to a gene. CDR1 is SNHLY and CDR2 is FYNNEI in the germline V gene. CDR3 DNA: TGTGCCAGCAACGAGCGGGAGTTGGCCTACGAGCAGTACTTC. It translates to CASNERELAYEQYF.

The chain links TRBV9 to TRBJ2-7; 9 bases align to TRBD1. Germline V gene lookup returns CDR1 SGDLS and CDR2 YYNGEE. The CDR3 consists of 15 residues. V lost 0 bases to trimming and J lost 2 bases; unmatched junction nucleotides: 3. The CDR3 DNA is TGTGCCAGCAGCGTAGACAGGGGGCTGCCCTACGAGCAGTACTTC. As protein: CASSVDRGLPYEQYF. Based on the CDR3 plus reference TRBV9 and TRBJ2-7, the full variable domain is DSGVTQTPKHLITATGQRVTLRCSPRSGDLSVYWYQQSLDQGLQFLIQYYNGEERAKGNILERFSAQQFPDLHSELNLSSLELGDSALYFCASSVDRGLPYEQYFGPGTRLTVT.

This rearrangement joins TRBV5-1 to TRBJ2-3; tentatively, D is TRBD1 (5 bases). The V end lost 3 bases, the J end lost 0 bases, and 11 bases lay between the germline ends. The CDR3 covers 15 residues. From germline, CDR1 is SGHRS and CDR2 YFSETQ. The CDR3: CASSWRQTSTDTQYF. The CDR3 DNA reads as TGCGCCAGCAGCTGGCGACAGACCAGCACAGATACGCAGTATTTT.